This T cell receptor (beta chain) was recorded in a study of blood T cell repertoires in COVID-19. Assay: immunoSEQ multiplex PCR; the TCRdb copy retains only in-frame clones and omits some. The table shows about 190,000 clones, with around nine tenths occurring only once. The CDR3 consists of 15 residues. Germline V gives CDR1 DFQATT, CDR2 SNEGSKA (reference sequence). V was clipped by 3 bases and J by 7 bases; unmatched bases: 6. The chain combines TRBV20-1 with TRBJ2-2; 12 nucleotides agree with TRBD2. Sequencing used peripheral blood. This TCR came from a man between 65 and 85 years old with active or convalescent COVID-19. The CDR3 bases are TGCAGTGCTAGTGGACTAGCGGGAAGGGTCGGGGAGCTGTTTTTT. Its protein product is CSASGLAGRVGELFF.